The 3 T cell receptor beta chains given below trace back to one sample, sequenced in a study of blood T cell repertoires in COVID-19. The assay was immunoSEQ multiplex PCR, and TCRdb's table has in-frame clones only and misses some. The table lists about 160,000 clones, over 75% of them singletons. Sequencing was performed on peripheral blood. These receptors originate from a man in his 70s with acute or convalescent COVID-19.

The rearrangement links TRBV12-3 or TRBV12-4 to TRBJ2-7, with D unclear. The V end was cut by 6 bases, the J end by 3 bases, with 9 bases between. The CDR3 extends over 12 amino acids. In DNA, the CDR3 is TGTGCCAGCAGCACCGGCGGCTACGAGCAGTACTTC. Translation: CASSTGGYEQYF.

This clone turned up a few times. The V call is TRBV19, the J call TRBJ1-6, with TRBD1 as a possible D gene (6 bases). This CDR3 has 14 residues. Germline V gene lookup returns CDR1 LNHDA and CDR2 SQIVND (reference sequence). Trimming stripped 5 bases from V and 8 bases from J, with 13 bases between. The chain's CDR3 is CASSPGAYHSPLHF. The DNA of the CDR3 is TGTGCCAGTAGTCCAGGGGCCTACCATTCACCCCTCCACTTT.

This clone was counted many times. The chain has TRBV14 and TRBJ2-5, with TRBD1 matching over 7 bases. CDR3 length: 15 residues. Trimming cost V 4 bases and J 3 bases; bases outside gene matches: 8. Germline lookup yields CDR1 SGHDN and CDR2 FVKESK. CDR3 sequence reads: CASSRRSGTEETQYF. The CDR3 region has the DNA TGTGCCAGCAGCCGTCGTTCCGGGACAGAAGAGACCCAGTACTTC.